The clone carrying this TCR beta chain was counted between two and nine times. Its antigen is not known. Unique molecular identifiers were built into the TCR beta cDNA libraries. TCRdb reprocessed the PCR reads with MiXCR, giving one entry per CDR3 protein. The sample carries some 800,000 distinct CDR3 sequences, more than 45% recorded once. Looked up from germline, CDR1 is MNHEY and CDR2 is SMNVEV (reference sequence). The CDR3 loop spans 15 amino acids. Trimming removed 2 bases from V and 1 base from J, with 12 bases in between. This record belongs to a study of post-analysis software for immune sequencing data. Study-wide results and limits: TRBV5-6, TRBV5-1 and TRBV20-1 belonged to a set of roughly 5 TRBV segments that were more frequent in patients than controls.

This chain joins TRBV27 and TRBJ2-7; tentative D call: TRBD2 (6 bases). The sequence derives from a girl between 5 and 17 years old with multiple sclerosis. Material: blood. The CDR3 coding sequence is TGTGCCAGCAGTTTACGGCGGGGAGCATCCTACGAGCAGTACTTC. This codes for CASSLRRGASYEQYF.